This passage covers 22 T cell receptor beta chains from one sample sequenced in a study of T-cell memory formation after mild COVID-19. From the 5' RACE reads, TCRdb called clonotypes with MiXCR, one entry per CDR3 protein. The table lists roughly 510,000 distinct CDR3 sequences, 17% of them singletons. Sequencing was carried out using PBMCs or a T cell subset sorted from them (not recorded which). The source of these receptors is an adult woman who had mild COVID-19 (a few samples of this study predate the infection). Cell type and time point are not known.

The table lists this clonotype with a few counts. CDR3 DNA sequence: TGTGCCATCAGTGAGTCAAGCGGGACCACCTACGAGCAGTACTTC. Encoded protein: CAISESSGTTYEQYF. The genes are TRBV10-3 and TRBJ2-7; TRBD2 matches 7 bases. J lost 2 bases, V lost 0 bases, and 4 bases had no gene match. Germline V gene lookup returns CDR1 ENHRY and CDR2 SYGVKD. The CDR3 length is 15 residues.

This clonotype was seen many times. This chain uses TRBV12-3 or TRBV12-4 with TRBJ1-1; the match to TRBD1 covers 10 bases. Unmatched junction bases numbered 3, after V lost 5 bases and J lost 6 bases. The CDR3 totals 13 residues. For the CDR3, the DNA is TGTGCCAGCAGTCGACAGGGGGCTCCTGAAGCTTTCTTT. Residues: CASSRQGAPEAFF.

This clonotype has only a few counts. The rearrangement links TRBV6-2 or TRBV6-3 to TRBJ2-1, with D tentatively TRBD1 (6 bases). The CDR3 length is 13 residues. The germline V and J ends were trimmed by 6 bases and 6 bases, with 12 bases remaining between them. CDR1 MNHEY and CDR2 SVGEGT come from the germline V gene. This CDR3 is CASRYTGSNEQFF. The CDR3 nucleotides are TGTGCCAGCAGGTATACAGGGTCCAATGAGCAGTTCTTC.

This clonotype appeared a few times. The CDR3 DNA is TGTGCCAGCAGCTTGTTTAGGGGGCTAGCGGTAACCACCGGGGAGCTGTTTTTT. This codes for CASSLFRGLAVTTGELFF. The genes are TRBV5-6 and TRBJ2-2; D tentatively fits TRBD1 or TRBD2 (7 bases each). This CDR3 spans 18 amino acids. V gave up 1 base and J gave up 4 bases, with 20 bases separating them. The germline V gene has CDR1 SGHDT and CDR2 YYEEEE.

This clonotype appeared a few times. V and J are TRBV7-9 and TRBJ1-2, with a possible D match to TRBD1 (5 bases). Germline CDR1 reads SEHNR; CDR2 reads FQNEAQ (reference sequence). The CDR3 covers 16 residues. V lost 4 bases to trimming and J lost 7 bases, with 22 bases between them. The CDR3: CASSSITWGVIGGYTF. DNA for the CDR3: TGTGCCAGCAGCTCCATAACATGGGGGGTAATTGGTGGCTACACCTTC.

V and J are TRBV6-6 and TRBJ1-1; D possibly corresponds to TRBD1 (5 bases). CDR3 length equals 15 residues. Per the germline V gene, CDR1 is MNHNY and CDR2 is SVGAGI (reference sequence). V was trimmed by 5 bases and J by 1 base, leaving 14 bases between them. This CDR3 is CASSVPGTGNTEAFF. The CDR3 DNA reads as TGTGCCAGCAGTGTCCCGGGGACGGGGAACACTGAAGCTTTCTTT.

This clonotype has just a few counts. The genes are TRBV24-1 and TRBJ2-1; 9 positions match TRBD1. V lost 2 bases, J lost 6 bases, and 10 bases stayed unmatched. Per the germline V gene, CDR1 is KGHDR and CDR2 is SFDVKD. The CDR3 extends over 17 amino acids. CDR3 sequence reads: CATSDWGRGQGSNEQFF. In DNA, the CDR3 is TGTGCCACCAGTGATTGGGGTCGGGGACAGGGAAGCAATGAGCAGTTCTTC.

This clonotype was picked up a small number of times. The CDR3 DNA reads TGTGCCAGCAGCCAAGCCGGACCCTGGAGCTCCTACGAGCAGTACTTC. Its translation: CASSQAGPWSSYEQYF. The chain couples TRBV14 to TRBJ2-7; D call uncertain. The CDR3 loop spans 16 amino acids. The ends were cut back, 1 base at V and 0 bases at J, with 13 bases in the middle. Germline V CDR1 and CDR2: SGHDN, FVKESK.

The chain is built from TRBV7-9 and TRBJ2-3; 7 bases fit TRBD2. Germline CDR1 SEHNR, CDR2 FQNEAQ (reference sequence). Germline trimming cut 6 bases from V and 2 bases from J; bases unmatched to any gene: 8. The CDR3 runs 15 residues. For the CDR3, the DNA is TGTGCCAGCAGTTGGACGGGGGGATACACAGATACGCAGTATTTT. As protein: CASSWTGGYTDTQYF.

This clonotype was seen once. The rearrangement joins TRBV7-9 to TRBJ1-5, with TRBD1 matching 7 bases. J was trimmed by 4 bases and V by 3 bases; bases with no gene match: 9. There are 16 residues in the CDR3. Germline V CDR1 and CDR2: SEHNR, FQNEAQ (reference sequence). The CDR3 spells CASSFEGAGRNQPQHF. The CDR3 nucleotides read TGTGCCAGCAGCTTCGAGGGGGCAGGACGGAATCAGCCCCAGCATTTT.

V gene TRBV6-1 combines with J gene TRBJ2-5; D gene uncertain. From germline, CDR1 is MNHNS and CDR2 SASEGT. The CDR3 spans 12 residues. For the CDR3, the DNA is TGTGCTTCGGCGCGGTCGGAGGAGACCCAGTACTTC. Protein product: CASARSEETQYF.

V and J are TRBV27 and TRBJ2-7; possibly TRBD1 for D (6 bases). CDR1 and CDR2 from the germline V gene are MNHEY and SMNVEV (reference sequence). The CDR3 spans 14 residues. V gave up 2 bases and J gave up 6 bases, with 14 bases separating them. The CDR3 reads CASSLNNRAREQYF. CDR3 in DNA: TGTGCCAGCAGTTTAAACAACAGGGCTCGCGAGCAGTACTTC.

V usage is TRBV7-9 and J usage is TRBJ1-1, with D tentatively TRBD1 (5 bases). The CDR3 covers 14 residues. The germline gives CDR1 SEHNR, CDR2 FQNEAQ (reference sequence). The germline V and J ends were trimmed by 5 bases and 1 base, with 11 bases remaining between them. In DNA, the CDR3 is TGTGCCAGCAGCGTAAACAGGCAGAACACTGAAGCTTTCTTT. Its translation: CASSVNRQNTEAFF.

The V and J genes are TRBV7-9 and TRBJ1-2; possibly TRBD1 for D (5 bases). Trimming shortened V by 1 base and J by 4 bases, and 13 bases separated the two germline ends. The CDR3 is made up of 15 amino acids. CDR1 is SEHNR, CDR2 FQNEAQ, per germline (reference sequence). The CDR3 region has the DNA TGTGCCAGCAGCTTAGAGCGGGGACTAGGCTATGGCTACACCTTC. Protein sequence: CASSLERGLGYGYTF.

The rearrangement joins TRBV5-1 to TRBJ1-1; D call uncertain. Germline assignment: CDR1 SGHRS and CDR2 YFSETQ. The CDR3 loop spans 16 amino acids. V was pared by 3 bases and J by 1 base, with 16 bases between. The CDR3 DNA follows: TGCGCCAGCAGCTATACTGGAAGTACCTCGAACACTGAAGCTTTCTTT. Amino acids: CASSYTGSTSNTEAFF. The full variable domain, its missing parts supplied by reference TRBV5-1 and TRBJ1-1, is KAGVTQTPRYLIKTRGQQVTLSCSPISGHRSVSWYQQTPGQGLQFLFEYFSETQRNKGNFPGRFSGRQFSNSRSEMNVSTLELGDSALYLCASSYTGSTSNTEAFFGQGTRLTVV.

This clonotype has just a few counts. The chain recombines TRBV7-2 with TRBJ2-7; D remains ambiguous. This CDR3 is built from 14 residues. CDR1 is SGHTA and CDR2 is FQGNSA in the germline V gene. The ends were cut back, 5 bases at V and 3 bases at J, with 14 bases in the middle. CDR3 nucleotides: TGTGCCAGCAGCCAAGGACCCGTCAGCTACGAGCAGTACTTC. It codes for CASSQGPVSYEQYF.

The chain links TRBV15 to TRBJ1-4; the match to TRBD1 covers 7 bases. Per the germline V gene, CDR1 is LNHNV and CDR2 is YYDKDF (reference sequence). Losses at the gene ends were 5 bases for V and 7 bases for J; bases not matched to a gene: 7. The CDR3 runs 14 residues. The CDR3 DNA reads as TGTGCCACCAGCCCTGACAGGGTAGTTGAAAAACTGTTTTTT. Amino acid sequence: CATSPDRVVEKLFF.

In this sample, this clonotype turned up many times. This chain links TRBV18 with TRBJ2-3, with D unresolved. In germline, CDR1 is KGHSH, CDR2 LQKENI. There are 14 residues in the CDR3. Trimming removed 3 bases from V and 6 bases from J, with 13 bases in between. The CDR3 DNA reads TGTGCCAGCTCACCGAGCTCTCTGGGTGATACGCAGTATTTT. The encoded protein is CASSPSSLGDTQYF.

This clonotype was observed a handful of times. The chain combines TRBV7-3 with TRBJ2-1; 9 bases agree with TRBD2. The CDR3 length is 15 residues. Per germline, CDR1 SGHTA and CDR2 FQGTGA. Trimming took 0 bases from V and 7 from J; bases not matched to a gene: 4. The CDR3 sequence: CASSLTSGSFNEQFF. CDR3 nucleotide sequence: TGTGCCAGCAGCTTAACTAGCGGGAGTTTTAATGAGCAGTTCTTC. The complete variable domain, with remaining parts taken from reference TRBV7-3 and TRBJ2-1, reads GAGVSQTPSNKVTEKGKYVELRCDPISGHTALYWYRQSLGQGPEFLIYFQGTGAADDSGLPNDRFFAVRPEGSVSTLKIQRTERGDSAVYLCASSLTSGSFNEQFFGPGTRLTVL.

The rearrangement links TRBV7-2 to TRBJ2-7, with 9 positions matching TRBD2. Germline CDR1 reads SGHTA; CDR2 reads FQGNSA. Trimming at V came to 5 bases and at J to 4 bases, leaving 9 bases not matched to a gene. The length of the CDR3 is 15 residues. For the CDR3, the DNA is TGTGCCAGCAGCACACTGACTAGCGGAAAGTACGAGCAGTACTTC. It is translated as CASSTLTSGKYEQYF.

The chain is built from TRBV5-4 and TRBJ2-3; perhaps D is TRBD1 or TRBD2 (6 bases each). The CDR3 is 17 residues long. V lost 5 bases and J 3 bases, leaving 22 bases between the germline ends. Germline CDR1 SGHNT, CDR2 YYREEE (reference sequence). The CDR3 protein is CASSLRLLGGRTDTQYF. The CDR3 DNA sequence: TGTGCCAGCAGTCTCCGGTTGTTGGGGGGCCGGACAGATACGCAGTATTTT.

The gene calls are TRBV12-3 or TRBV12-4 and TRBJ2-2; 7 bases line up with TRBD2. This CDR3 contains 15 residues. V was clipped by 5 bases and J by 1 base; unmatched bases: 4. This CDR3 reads CASSPSGKNTGELFF. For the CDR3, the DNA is TGTGCCAGCAGTCCCAGCGGGAAGAACACCGGGGAGCTGTTTTTT.